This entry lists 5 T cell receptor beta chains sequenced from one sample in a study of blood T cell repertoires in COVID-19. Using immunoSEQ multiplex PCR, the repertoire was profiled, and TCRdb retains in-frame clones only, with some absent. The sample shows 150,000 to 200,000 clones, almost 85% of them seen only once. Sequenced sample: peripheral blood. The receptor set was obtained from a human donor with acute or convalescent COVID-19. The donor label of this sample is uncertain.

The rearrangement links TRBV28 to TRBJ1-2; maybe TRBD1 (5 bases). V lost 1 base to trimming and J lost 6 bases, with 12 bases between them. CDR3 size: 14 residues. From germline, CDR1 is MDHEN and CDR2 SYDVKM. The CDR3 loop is CASSLSGVVDGYTF. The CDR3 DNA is TGTGCCAGCAGTTTATCGGGGGTCGTCGATGGCTACACCTTC.

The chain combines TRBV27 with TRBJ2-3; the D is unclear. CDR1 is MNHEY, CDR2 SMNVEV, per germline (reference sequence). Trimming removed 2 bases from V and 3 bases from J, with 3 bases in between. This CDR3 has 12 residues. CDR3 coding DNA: TGTGCCAGCAGTTTAGAGACAGATACGCAGTATTTT. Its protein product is CASSLETDTQYF.

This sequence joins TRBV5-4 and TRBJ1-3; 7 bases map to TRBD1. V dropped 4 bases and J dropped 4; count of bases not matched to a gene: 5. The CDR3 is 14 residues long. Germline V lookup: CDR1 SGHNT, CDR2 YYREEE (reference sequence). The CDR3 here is CASSVDRAGNTIYF. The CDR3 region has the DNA TGTGCCAGCAGCGTCGACAGGGCCGGAAACACCATATATTTT.

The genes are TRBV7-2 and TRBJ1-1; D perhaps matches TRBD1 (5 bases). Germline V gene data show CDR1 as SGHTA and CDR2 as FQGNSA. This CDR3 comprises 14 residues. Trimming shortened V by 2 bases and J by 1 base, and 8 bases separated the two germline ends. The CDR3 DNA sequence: TGTGCCAGCAGCTTATGGCAGGGGAACACTGAAGCTTTCTTT. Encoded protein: CASSLWQGNTEAFF.

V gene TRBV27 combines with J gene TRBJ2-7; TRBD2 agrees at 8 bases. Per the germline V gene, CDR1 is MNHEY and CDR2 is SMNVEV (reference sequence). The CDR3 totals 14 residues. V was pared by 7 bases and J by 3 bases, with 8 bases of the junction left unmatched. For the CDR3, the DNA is TGTGCCAGCACTCCCCGGGAGGGGTTCTACGAGCAGTACTTC. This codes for CASTPREGFYEQYF.